Each of the 8 T cell receptor beta chains below was sequenced from the same sample in a study of metastatic and nonmetastatic thyroid tumors. Prior to thyroid surgery, none of the patients had received any treatment. From the PCR reads, TCRdb re-called clones with MiXCR. The sample shows tens of thousands of clones, more than 25% of them seen only once. Sequencing was carried out using blood. Every receptor here comes from a male donor with papillary thyroid cancer or a benign thyroid nodule (not recorded which). Some clones in this sample may be carry-over from other donors' samples.

The gene calls are TRBV27 and TRBJ1-1; D might be TRBD1 (6 bases). The CDR3 length is 14 residues. Germline V gives CDR1 MNHEY, CDR2 SMNVEV (reference sequence). The ends were cut back, 3 bases at V and 7 bases at J, with 15 bases in the middle. DNA of the CDR3: TGTGCCAGCAGTTTCCTCCGGGGGCGCGGTGAAGCTTTCTTT. It translates to CASSFLRGRGEAFF.

This clone was detected a few times. The V and J genes are TRBV20-1 and TRBJ2-1; 12 bases are shared with TRBD2. The germline V gene has CDR1 DFQATT and CDR2 SNEGSKA (reference sequence). This CDR3 spans 15 amino acids. Losses at the gene ends were 5 bases for V and 6 bases for J; bases not matched to a gene: 8. DNA for the CDR3: TGCAGTGCTTTTTCACCGGGACTAGCGGGCAATGAGCAGTTCTTC. Translating it yields CSAFSPGLAGNEQFF.

This clone is medium-sized (0.01 to 0.1%) by share. CDR3 amino acids: CASSFYGRYEQYF. CDR3 sequence (DNA): TGTGCCAGCAGTTTTTACGGACGGTACGAGCAGTACTTC. The gene calls are TRBV12-3 or TRBV12-4 and TRBJ2-7; unclear D gene. Trimming shortened V by 3 bases and J by 4 bases, and 10 bases separated the two germline ends. The CDR3 contains 13 residues.

The V gene is TRBV5-5, the J gene TRBJ1-2, with D possibly being TRBD1 (6 bases). The CDR3 runs to 13 residues. Trimming shortened V by 6 bases and J by 5 bases, and 14 bases separated the two germline ends. Germline V CDR1 and CDR2: SGHKS, YYEKEE (reference sequence). In DNA form, the CDR3 reads TGTGCCAGCACCTACGACAGGTCTTATGGCTACACCTTC. Translated, it gives CASTYDRSYGYTF.

This clone was seen more than once but under ten times. This chain connects TRBV5-1 to TRBJ2-1; 11 nucleotides agree with TRBD2. Germline trimming cut 2 bases from V and 2 bases from J; bases unmatched to any gene: 6. CDR1 SGHRS and CDR2 YFSETQ come from the germline V gene. CDR3 length: 17 amino acids. The CDR3 spells CASSLLAGVRTYNEQFF. The CDR3 region has the DNA TGCGCCAGCAGCTTACTAGCGGGAGTTAGGACCTACAATGAGCAGTTCTTC. The whole variable domain, filled in from reference TRBV5-1 and TRBJ2-1, reads KAGVTQTPRYLIKTRGQQVTLSCSPISGHRSVSWYQQTPGQGLQFLFEYFSETQRNKGNFPGRFSGRQFSNSRSEMNVSTLELGDSALYLCASSLLAGVRTYNEQFFGPGTRLTVL.

The chain uses TRBV27 and TRBJ2-1; no firm D call. The germline CDR1 and CDR2 sequences are MNHEY and SMNVEV (reference sequence). The V end was cut by 5 bases, the J end by 4 bases, with 12 bases between. This CDR3 spans 14 amino acids. The CDR3 nucleotides read TGTGCCAGCAGTCCTATCGTCTTTTACAATGAGCAGTTCTTC. Translated: CASSPIVFYNEQFF.

In its sample, this clone was seen many times. V gene TRBV6-1 combines with J gene TRBJ1-2; D is uncertain. The V and J ends lost 10 bases and 1 base respectively, with 13 bases between them. CDR1 and CDR2 (germline): MNHNS, SASEGT. The CDR3 runs to 13 residues. In nucleotides, the CDR3 is TGTGCCACACTTGCAGAGGGTAACTATGGCTACACCTTC. Its translation is CATLAEGNYGYTF.

This clone was counted ten times or more. The rearrangement joins TRBV9 to TRBJ2-1, with 12 nucleotides matching TRBD2. Germline assignment: CDR1 SGDLS and CDR2 YYNGEE. Trimming removed 3 bases from V and 3 bases from J; junction bases left unmatched: 1. The CDR3 loop spans 15 amino acids. CDR3 bases: TGTGCCAGCAGCGAGGGACTAGCGGGCTACAATGAGCAGTTCTTC. Translation: CASSEGLAGYNEQFF.